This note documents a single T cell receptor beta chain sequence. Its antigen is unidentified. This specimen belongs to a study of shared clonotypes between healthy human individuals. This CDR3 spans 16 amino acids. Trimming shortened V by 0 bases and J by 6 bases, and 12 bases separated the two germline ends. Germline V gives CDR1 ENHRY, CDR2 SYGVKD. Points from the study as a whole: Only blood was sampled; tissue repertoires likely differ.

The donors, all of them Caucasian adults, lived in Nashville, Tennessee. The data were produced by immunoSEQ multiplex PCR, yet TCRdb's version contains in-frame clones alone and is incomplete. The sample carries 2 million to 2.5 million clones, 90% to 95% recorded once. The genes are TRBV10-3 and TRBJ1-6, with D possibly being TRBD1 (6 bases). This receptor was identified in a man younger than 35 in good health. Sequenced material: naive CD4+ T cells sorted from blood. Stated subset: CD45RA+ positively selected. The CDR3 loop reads CAISESTGLGNSPLHF. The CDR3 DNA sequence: TGTGCCATCAGTGAGTCTACAGGGCTTGGTAATTCACCCCTCCACTTT.